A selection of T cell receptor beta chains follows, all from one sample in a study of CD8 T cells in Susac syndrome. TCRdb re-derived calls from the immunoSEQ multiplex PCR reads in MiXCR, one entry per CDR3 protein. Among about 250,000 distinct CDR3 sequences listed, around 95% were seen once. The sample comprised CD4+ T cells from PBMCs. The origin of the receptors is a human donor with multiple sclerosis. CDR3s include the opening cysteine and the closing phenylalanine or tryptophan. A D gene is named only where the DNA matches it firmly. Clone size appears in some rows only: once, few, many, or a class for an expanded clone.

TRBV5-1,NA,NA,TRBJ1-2,CASSFRQLGAYGYTF,TGCGCCAGCAGCTTCCGACAGCTTGGGGCCTATGGCTACACCTTC
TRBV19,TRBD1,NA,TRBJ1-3,CASSELTGGASGNTIYF,TGTGCCAGTAGTGAACTCACAGGGGGCGCGTCTGGAAACACCATATATTTT
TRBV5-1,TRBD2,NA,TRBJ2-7,CASSEKIAGGHEQYF,TGCGCCAGCTCGGAGAAAATAGCGGGGGGCCACGAGCAGTACTTC
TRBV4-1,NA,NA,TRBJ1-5,CASSQVGRRAGGNQPQHF,TGCGCCAGCAGCCAAGTGGGACGGAGAGCAGGAGGCAATCAGCCCCAGCATTTT
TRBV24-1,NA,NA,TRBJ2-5,CATSDWSGEETQYF,TGTGCCACCAGTGATTGGTCGGGGGAAGAGACCCAGTACTTC
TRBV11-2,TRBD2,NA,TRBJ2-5,CASSFGVEGRASETQYF,TGTGCCAGCAGCTTTGGAGTTGAGGGGAGGGCCTCAGAGACCCAGTACTTC
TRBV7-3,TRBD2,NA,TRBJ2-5,CASSLQAGGETQYF,TGTGCCAGCAGCTTACAGGCCGGGGGGGAGACCCAGTACTTC
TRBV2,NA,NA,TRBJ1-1,CASSDGIKDTEAFF,TGTGCCAGCAGTGATGGGATTAAGGACACTGAAGCTTTCTTT
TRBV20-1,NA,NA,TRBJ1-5,CSARGGVEPQHF,TGCAGTGCTAGAGGGGGAGTTGAGCCCCAGCATTTT
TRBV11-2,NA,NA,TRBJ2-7,CASSLEAGIVYEQYF,TGTGCCAGCAGCTTAGAGGCAGGGATTGTATACGAGCAGTACTTC
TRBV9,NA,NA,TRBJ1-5,CAPVVDQPQHF,TGTGCCCCTGTTGTGGATCAGCCCCAGCATTTT
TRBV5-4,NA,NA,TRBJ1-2,CASRIRGGDYGYTF,TGTGCCAGCCGAATAAGGGGGGGGGACTATGGCTACACCTTC
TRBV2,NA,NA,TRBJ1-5,CASSEDRGRQPQHF,TGTGCCAGCAGTGAAGATAGGGGTAGGCAGCCCCAGCATTTT
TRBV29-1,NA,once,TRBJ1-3,CSVETVSSGNTIYF,TGCAGCGTTGAAACAGTTAGCTCTGGAAACACCATATATTTT
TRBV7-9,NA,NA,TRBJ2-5,CASRAGLDETQYF,TGTGCCAGCAGGGCCGGGCTAGATGAGACCCAGTACTTC
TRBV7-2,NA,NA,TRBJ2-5,CASSFRLFQETQYF,TGTGCCAGCAGCTTCCGACTCTTCCAAGAGACCCAGTACTTC
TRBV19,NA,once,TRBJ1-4,CASIETAGGSRHEKLFF,TGTGCCAGTATAGAAACCGCCGGGGGCAGCAGGCATGAAAAACTGTTTTTT
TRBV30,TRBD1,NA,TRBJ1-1,CAYGQANTEAFF,TGTGCCTACGGACAGGCGAACACTGAAGCTTTCTTT
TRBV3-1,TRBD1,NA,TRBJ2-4,CASSQGQGVSIQYF,TGTGCCAGCAGCCAAGGACAGGGTGTTAGCATTCAGTACTTC
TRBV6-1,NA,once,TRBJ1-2,CASSEGGINYGYTF,TGTGCCAGCAGTGAAGGAGGTATTAACTATGGCTACACCTTC
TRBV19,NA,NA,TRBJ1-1,CASSMSGPEAFF,TGTGCCAGTAGTATGTCAGGGCCTGAAGCTTTCTTT
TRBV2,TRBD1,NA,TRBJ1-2,CASNRDRDAYGYTF,TGTGCCAGCAACCGGGACAGGGATGCCTATGGCTACACCTTC
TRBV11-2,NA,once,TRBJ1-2,CASSQDRANYGYTF,TGTGCCAGCAGCCAAGACCGGGCAAACTATGGCTACACCTTC
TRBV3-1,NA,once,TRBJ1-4,CASSHGRQPNEKLFF,TGTGCCAGCAGCCACGGGCGTCAGCCTAATGAAAAACTGTTTTTT
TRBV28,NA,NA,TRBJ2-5,CASSPPHLQETQYF,TGTGCCAGCAGTCCCCCCCACCTACAAGAGACCCAGTACTTC
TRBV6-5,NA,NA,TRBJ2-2,CASSYPGATGGPGELFF,TGTGCCAGCAGTTACCCCGGGGCCACCGGCGGGCCCGGGGAGCTGTTTTTT
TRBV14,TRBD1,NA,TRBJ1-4,CASSHTPGTGKPRLFF,TGTGCCAGCAGCCATACCCCCGGGACAGGAAAGCCGAGACTGTTTTTT
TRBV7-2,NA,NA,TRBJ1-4,CASSFLGPEKLFF,TGTGCCAGCAGCTTTCTAGGACCTGAAAAACTGTTTTTT
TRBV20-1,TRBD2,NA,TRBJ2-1,CSASLRGRGSEQFF,TGCAGTGCCTCGCTACGCGGGAGGGGGAGTGAGCAGTTCTTC
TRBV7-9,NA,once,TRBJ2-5,CASSSIGETQYF,TGTGCCAGCAGCTCCATAGGGGAGACCCAGTACTTC
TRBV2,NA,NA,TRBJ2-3,CASRRTAETQYF,TGTGCCAGCAGGAGGACAGCAGAAACGCAGTATTTT
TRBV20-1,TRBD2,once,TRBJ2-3,CSARGRVLAGVGDTQYF,TGCAGTGCTAGGGGGAGGGTACTAGCGGGAGTGGGAGATACGCAGTATTTT